This TCR beta chain is drawn from a study of vaccination and CD4 T cells after COVID-19. This CDR3 spans 14 amino acids. The ends were cut back, 3 bases at V and 6 bases at J, with 11 bases in the middle. Germline loops: CDR1 KGHDR, CDR2 SFDVKD. Treatment specified: roughly 10-day PBMC culture with coronavirus spike peptide pools or control peptides (ViraFEST assay). With the Oncomine TCR Beta short-read assay, DNA from cultured CD4+ T cells was sequenced. Extraction of genomic DNA was performed on cultured CD4+ T cells. MiXCR was run by TCRdb on the PCR reads, yielding one entry per CDR3 protein. The sample includes roughly 14,000 distinct CDR3 sequences, less than 65% of them seen just once. This clonotype was detected a few times. What it binds is unknown.

The specimen was CD4+ T cells from blood, cultured in vitro, collected before SARS-CoV-2 vaccination. The receptor's source is a human donor who had recovered from COVID-19. V gene TRBV24-1 combines with J gene TRBJ2-1, with a tentative D call TRBD2 (5 bases). The CDR3 DNA is TGTGCCACCAGTGATGACCCCGGGGTCAATGAGCAGTTCTTC. Translation: CATSDDPGVNEQFF.